This T cell receptor (beta chain) was profiled in a study of blood T cells in healthy people across ages. Study-wide results and caveats: Researchers report that TCR beta diversity correlated strongly with naive T cell percentage.

This CDR3 has 14 amino acids. The V gene's germline CDR1 is SEHNR and CDR2 FQNEAQ (reference sequence). With 5 bases removed from V and 1 base from J, the gap between germline ends came to 11 bases. Researchers isolated at least 6 million PBMCs per sample. Remarks on this clonotype: No antigen is known for it.

It was with a sample-barcoded 5' primer and a J-beta primer mix that a second PCR of roughly 6 to 11 cycles was run. TCRdb recomputed calls from the 5' RACE reads with MiXCR, one row per CDR3 protein. The repertoire holds 1.5 million to 2 million distinct CDR3 sequences, with just under 50% as singletons. The receptor's source is a woman between 35 and 50 years old in good health. The gene calls are TRBV7-9 and TRBJ2-5; D perhaps matches TRBD1 (6 bases). Sequenced material: blood. CDR3 in amino acids: CASSIQTGQETQYF. The CDR3 DNA reads as TGTGCCAGCAGCATCCAGACAGGCCAAGAGACCCAGTACTTC. Filled out from reference TRBV7-9 and TRBJ2-5, the complete variable domain reads DTGVSQNPRHKITKRGQNVTFRCDPISEHNRLYWYRQTLGQGPEFLTYFQNEAQLEKSRLLSDRFSAERPKGSFSTLEIQRTEQGDSAMYLCASSIQTGQETQYFGPGTRLLVL.